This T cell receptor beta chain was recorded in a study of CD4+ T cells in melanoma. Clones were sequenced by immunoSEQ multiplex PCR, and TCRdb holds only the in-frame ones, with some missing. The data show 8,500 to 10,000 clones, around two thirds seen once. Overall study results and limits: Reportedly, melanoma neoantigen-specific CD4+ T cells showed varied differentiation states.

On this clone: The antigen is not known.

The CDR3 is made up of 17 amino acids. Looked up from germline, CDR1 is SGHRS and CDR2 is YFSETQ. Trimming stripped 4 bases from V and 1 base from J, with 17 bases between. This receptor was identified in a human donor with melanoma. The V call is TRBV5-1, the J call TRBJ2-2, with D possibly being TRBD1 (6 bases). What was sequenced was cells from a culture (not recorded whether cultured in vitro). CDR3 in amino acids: CASSPGAGVLNTGELFF. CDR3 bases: TGCGCCAGCAGCCCCGGAGCAGGGGTATTGAACACCGGGGAGCTGTTTTTT.